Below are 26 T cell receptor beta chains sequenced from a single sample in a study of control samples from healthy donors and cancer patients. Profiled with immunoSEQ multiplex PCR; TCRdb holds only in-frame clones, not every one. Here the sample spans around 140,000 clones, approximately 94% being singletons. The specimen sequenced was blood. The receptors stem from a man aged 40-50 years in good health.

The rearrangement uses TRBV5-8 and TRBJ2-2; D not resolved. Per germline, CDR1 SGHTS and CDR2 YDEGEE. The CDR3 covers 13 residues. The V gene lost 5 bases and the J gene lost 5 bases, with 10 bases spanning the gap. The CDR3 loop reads CASRGVRTGELFF. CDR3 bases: TGTGCCAGCAGAGGAGTTCGGACCGGGGAGCTGTTTTTT.

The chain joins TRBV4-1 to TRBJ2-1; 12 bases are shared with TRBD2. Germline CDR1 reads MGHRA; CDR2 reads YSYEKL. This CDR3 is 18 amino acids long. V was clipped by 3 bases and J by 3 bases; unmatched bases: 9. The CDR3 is CASSHQTSGGAYYNEQFF. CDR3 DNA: TGCGCCAGCAGCCACCAGACTAGCGGGGGAGCGTACTACAATGAGCAGTTCTTC.

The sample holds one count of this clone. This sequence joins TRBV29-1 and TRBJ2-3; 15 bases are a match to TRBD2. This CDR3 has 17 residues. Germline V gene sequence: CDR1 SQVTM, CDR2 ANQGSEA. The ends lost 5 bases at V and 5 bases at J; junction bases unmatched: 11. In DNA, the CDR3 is TGCAGCGTTCGTACCTGGACTAGCGGGAGGGCCAAAGATACGCAGTATTTT. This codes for CSVRTWTSGRAKDTQYF.

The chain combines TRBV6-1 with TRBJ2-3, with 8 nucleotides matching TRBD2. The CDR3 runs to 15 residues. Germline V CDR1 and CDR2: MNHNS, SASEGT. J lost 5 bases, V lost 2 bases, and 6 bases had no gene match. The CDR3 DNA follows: TGTGCCAGCAGTGAACCTAGCGGGCGGGTAGATACGCAGTATTTT. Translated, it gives CASSEPSGRVDTQYF.

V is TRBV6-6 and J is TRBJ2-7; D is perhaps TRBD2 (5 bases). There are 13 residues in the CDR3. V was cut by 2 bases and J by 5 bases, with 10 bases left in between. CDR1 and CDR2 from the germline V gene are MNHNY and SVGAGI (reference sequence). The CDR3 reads CASSYPGLHEQYF. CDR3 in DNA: TGTGCCAGCAGTTACCCGGGGTTGCACGAGCAGTACTTC.

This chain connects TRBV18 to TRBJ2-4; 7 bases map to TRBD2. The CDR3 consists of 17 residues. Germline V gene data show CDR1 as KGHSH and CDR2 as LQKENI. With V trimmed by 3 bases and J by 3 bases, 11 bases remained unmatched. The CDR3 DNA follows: TGTGCCAGCTCACCCTCGGCTAGCGGAGATTACAAAAACATTCAGTACTTC. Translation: CASSPSASGDYKNIQYF.

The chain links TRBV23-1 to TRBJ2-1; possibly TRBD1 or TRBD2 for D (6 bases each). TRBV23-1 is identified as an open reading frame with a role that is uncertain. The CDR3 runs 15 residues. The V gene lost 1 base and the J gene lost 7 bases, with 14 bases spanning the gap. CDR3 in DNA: TGCGCCAGCAGTCAATTTCCGGGGGCTGGGAATGAGCAGTTCTTC. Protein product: CASSQFPGAGNEQFF.

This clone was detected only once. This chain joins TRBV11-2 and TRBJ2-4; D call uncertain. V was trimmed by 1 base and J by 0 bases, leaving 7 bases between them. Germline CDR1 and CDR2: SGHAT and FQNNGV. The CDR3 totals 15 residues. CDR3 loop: CASSLVGRAKNIQYF. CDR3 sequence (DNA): TGTGCCAGCAGCTTAGTTGGCAGAGCCAAAAACATTCAGTACTTC.

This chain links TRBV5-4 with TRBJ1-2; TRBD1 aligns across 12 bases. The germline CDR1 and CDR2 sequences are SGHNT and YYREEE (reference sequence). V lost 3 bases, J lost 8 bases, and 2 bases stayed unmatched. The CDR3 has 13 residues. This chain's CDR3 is CASSWDRGRGYTF. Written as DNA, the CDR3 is TGTGCCAGCAGCTGGGACAGGGGGCGAGGCTACACCTTC.

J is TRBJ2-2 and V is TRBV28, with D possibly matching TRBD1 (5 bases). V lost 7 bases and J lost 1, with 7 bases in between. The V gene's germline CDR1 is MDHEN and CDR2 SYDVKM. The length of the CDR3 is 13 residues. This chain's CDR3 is CASIDRNTGELFF. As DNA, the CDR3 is TGTGCCAGCATCGACAGGAACACCGGGGAGCTGTTTTTT.

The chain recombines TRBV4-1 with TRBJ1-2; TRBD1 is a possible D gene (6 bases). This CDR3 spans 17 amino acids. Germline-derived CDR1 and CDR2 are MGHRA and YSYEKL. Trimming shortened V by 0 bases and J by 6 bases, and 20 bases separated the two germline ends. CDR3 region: CASSQDVITNRVHGYTF. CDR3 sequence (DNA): TGCGCCAGCAGCCAAGATGTCATAACCAACAGGGTCCATGGCTACACCTTC.

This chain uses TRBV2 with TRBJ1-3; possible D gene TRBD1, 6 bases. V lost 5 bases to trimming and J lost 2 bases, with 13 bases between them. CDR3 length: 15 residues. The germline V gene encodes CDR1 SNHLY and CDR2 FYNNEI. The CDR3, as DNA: TGTGCCAGCAGTCCCGGAGCAGGGGCTGGAAACACCATATATTTT. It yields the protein CASSPGAGAGNTIYF.

CDR3 sequence: CAISEVWGSSNQPQHF. DNA of the CDR3: TGTGCCATCAGTGAGGTCTGGGGCTCTAGCAATCAGCCCCAGCATTTT. The chain couples TRBV10-3 to TRBJ1-5, with D possibly being TRBD1 (5 bases). CDR3 size: 16 residues. Trimming removed 2 bases from V and 0 bases from J, with 11 bases in between. Germline V gives CDR1 ENHRY, CDR2 SYGVKD.

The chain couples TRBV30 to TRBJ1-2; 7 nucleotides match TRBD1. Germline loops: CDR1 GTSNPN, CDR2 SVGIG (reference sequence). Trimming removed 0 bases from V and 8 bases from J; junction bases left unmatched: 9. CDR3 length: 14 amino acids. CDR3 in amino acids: CAWSVTGEYVGYTF. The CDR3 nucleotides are TGTGCCTGGAGTGTCACAGGGGAATATGTGGGCTACACCTTC.

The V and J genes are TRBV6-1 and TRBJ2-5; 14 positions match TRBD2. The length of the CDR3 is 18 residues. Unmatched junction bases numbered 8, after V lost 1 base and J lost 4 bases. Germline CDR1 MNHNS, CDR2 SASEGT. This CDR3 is CASSEGGLAGGLLETQYF. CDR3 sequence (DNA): TGTGCCAGCAGTGAAGGAGGACTAGCGGGGGGCCTCTTAGAGACCCAGTACTTC.

The CDR3 protein is CASSYYRELNQPQHF. The CDR3 DNA sequence: TGTGCCAGCAGTTATTACAGGGAACTCAATCAGCCCCAGCATTTT. This chain connects TRBV6-6 to TRBJ1-5; D is possibly TRBD1 (6 bases). V was shortened by 3 bases and J by 3 bases, with 12 bases between the two germline ends. The CDR3 consists of 15 residues. Germline CDR1 is MNHNY and CDR2 is SVGAGI (reference sequence).

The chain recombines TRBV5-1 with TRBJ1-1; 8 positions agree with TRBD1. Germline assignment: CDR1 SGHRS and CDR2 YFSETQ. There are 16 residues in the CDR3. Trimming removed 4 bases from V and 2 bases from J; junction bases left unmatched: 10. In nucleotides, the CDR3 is TGCGCCAGCAGCCCTGAGGTCGGGACAGGTAACACTGAAGCTTTCTTT. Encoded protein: CASSPEVGTGNTEAFF.

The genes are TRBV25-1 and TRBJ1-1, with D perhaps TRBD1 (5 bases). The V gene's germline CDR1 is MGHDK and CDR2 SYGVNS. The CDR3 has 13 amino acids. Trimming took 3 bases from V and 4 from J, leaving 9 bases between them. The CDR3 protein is CASSDWGGTEAFF. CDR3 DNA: TGTGCCAGCAGTGATTGGGGGGGCACTGAAGCTTTCTTT.

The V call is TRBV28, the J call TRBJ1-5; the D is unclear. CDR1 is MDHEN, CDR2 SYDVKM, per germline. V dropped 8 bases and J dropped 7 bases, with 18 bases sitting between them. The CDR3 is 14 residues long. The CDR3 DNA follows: TGTGCCAGCCAAATGGCCCCTTTAGGACAGCCCCAGCATTTT. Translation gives CASQMAPLGQPQHF.

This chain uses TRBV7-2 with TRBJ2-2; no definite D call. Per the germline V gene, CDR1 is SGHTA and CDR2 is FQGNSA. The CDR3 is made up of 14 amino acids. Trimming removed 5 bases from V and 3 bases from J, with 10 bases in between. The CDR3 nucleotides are TGTGCCAGCAGCCCGACCCGGGACACCGGGGAGCTGTTTTTT. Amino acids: CASSPTRDTGELFF.

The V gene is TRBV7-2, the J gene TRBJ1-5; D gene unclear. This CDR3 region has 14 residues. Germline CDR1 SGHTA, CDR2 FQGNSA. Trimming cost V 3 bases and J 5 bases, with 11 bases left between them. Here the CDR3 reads CASSLGSRHQPQHF. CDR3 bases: TGTGCCAGCAGCTTGGGGTCTCGGCATCAGCCCCAGCATTTT. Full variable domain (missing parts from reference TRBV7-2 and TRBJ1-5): GAGVSQSPSNKVTEKGKDVELRCDPISGHTALYWYRQSLGQGLEFLIYFQGNSAPDKSGLPSDRFSAERTGGSVSTLTIQRTQQEDSAVYLCASSLGSRHQPQHFGDGTRLSIL.

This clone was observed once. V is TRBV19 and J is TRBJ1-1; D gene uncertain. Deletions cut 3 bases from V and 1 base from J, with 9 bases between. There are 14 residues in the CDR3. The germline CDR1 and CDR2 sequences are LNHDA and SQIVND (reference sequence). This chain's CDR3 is CASSMNSKNTEAFF. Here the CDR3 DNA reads TGTGCCAGTAGTATGAACAGCAAGAACACTGAAGCTTTCTTT.

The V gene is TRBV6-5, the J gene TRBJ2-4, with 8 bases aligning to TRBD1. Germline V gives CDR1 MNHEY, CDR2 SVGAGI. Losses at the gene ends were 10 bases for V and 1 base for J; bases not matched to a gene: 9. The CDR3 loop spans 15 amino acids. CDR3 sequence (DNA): TGTGCCACCTTGACAGGGGCTGGCGCCAAAAACATTCAGTACTTC. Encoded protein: CATLTGAGAKNIQYF.

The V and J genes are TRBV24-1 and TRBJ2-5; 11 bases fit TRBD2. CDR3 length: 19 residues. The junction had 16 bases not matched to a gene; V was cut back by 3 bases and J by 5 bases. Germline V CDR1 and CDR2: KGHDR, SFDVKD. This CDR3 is CATSDPRLTSGVTRETQYF. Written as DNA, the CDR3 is TGTGCCACCAGTGATCCCCGTTTGACTAGCGGGGTAACCCGGGAGACCCAGTACTTC.

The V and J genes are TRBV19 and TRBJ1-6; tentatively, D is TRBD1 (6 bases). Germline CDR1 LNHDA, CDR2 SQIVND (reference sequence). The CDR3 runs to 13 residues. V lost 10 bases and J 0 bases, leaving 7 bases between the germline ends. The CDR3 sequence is CAKDSSYNSPLHF. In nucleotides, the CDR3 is TGTGCCAAGGACAGCTCCTATAATTCACCCCTCCACTTT.

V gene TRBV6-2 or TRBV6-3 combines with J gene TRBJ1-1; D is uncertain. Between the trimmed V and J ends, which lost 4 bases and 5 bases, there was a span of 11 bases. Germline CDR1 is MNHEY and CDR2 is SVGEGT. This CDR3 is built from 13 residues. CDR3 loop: CASSFYEETEAFF. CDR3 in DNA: TGTGCCAGCAGTTTCTACGAGGAGACTGAAGCTTTCTTT.